This T cell receptor (beta chain) was captured by sequencing in a study of T cells in Graves' hyperthyroidism and ophthalmopathy. Study-wide background: Peripheral blood sampling occurred at initial diagnosis, before any treatment.

The study, taken as a whole, reports: Onset of ophthalmopathy came a median approximately 6.9 months after the model predicted it.

Germline V gene lookup returns CDR1 SGHRS and CDR2 YFSETQ. V lost 2 bases and J lost 5; bases outside the gene matches: 3. The CDR3 contains 13 residues. With regard to this clonotype: What it binds is unknown.

Amplification yielded TCR beta CDR3 regions, with RNA transcripts as the source. The TCR CDR3 was amplified in a first-round RT-PCR using the HTBI primer set. MiXCR, run by TCRdb on the multiplex PCR reads, gives a single entry per CDR3 protein. The repertoire includes some 510,000 distinct CDR3 sequences, around 21% of them detected once, and more than 25% sits in the top ten. Orbital computed tomography, thyroid ultrasound, serum thyroxine and TRAb, and clinical symptoms together informed the diagnoses. This sample holds PBMCs from 9.5 to 10 ml fresh peripheral blood. Material: blood. The source is a man aged 18 to 30 with Graves' hyperthyroidism. This chain links TRBV5-1 with TRBJ2-7; the match to TRBD2 covers 8 bases. CDR3 loop: CASSFGRGDEQYF. In DNA, the CDR3 is TGCGCCAGCAGCTTCGGGAGGGGGGACGAGCAGTACTTC. The complete variable domain, with remaining parts taken from reference TRBV5-1 and TRBJ2-7, reads KAGVTQTPRYLIKTRGQQVTLSCSPISGHRSVSWYQQTPGQGLQFLFEYFSETQRNKGNFPGRFSGRQFSNSRSEMNVSTLELGDSALYLCASSFGRGDEQYFGPGTRLTVT.